This TCR beta chain was found in a study of T cells in Graves' hyperthyroidism and ophthalmopathy. Exclusion of patients followed from uncontrolled infection, other autoimmune disease, pregnancy or lactation. A note on this clonotype: A much larger clone is a single base away; this may be a read error.

Researchers took RNA transcripts and amplified the TCR beta CDR3 regions from them. The primer set for the first-round RT-PCR of the TCR CDR3 was HTBI. MiXCR was run by TCRdb on the multiplex PCR reads, yielding one entry per CDR3 protein. Found here are fewer than 400,000 distinct CDR3 sequences, more than 13% of them singletons; the top ten hold 25% to 30%. Germline CDR1 is MNHNS and CDR2 is SASEGT. The length of the CDR3 is 13 residues. The V and J genes are TRBV6-1 and TRBJ1-2; D unresolved. The sequence came from a man aged 50-59 years with Graves' ophthalmopathy. Sequencing used blood. The CDR3 coding sequence is TGTGCCGGCAGTGAAGGGTCACGCTATGGCTACACCTTC. This encodes CAGSEGSRYGYTF.